The 18 T cell receptor beta chains below come from one sample, sequenced in a study of cytomegalovirus exposure and HLA in healthy donors. PCR used 60 Vbeta primers and 13 Jbeta primers. TCRdb keeps only in-frame clones here, not all; method: immunoSEQ multiplex PCR. This repertoire shows around 150,000 clones, roughly four fifths found once; its top ten account for more than 8%. Input material: PBMCs. These receptors were obtained from a male donor in good health and CMV-seropositive.

The chain recombines TRBV18 with TRBJ1-2, with unresolved D. The CDR3 totals 14 residues. Trimming left V 2 bases short and J 0 bases short, with 7 bases between. CDR1 is KGHSH, CDR2 LQKENI, per germline. CDR3 bases: TGTGCCAGCTCACCAAGCGCAGCTAACTATGGCTACACCTTC. Amino acid sequence: CASSPSAANYGYTF. Based on the CDR3 plus reference TRBV18 and TRBJ1-2, the full variable domain is NAGVMQNPRHLVRRRGQEARLRCSPMKGHSHVYWYRQLPEEGLKFMVYLQKENIIDESGMPKERFSAEFPKEGPSILRIQQVVRGDSAAYFCASSPSAANYGYTFGSGTRLTVV.

The chain joins TRBV6-6 to TRBJ1-4; 10 bases fit TRBD1. J was trimmed by 7 bases and V by 6 bases; bases with no gene match: 2. Germline CDR1 MNHNY, CDR2 SVGAGI (reference sequence). The CDR3 runs 13 residues. CDR3 DNA: TGTGCCAGCAGACGGACAGGGGGTGAAAAACTGTTTTTT. Translation gives CASRRTGGEKLFF.

This clone has a single count. The V call is TRBV2, the J call TRBJ2-7; TRBD2 matches at 11 bases. The CDR3 covers 15 residues. The V gene's germline CDR1 is SNHLY and CDR2 FYNNEI. V trimming: 6 bases; J trimming: 4 bases; junction bases outside the gene matches: 8. As DNA, the CDR3 is TGTGCCAGCAGGGAACTAGCGGGAGCTGTTTACGAGCAGTACTTC. Residues: CASRELAGAVYEQYF. The full variable domain, its missing parts supplied by reference TRBV2 and TRBJ2-7, is EPEVTQTPSHQVTQMGQEVILRCVPISNHLYFYWYRQILGQKVEFLVSFYNNEISEKSEIFDDQFSVERPDGSNFTLKIRSTKLEDSAMYFCASRELAGAVYEQYFGPGTRLTVT.

In nucleotides, the CDR3 is TGTGCCAGCAGCTCCCCCCCATCAACAGGGTTCGGAAACACCATATATTTT. It specifies CASSSPPSTGFGNTIYF. The V gene is TRBV7-8, the J gene TRBJ1-3; D might be TRBD1 (6 bases). The CDR3 contains 17 residues. V dropped 4 bases and J dropped 4 bases, with 20 bases sitting between them. CDR1 SGHVS and CDR2 FQNEAQ come from the germline V gene.

The V gene is TRBV27, the J gene TRBJ1-1, with 7 bases that match TRBD1. In germline, CDR1 is MNHEY, CDR2 SMNVEV (reference sequence). The CDR3 covers 14 residues. V was clipped by 5 bases and J by 7 bases; unmatched bases: 10. The DNA for the CDR3 is TGTGCCAGCAGTCCAACAGACAGGGTCATTGAAGCTTTCTTT. Its translation is CASSPTDRVIEAFF.

This clone was seen a single time. The gene calls are TRBV19 and TRBJ1-5; D is undetermined. Germline V lookup: CDR1 LNHDA, CDR2 SQIVND (reference sequence). Trimming pared 8 bases from V and 2 bases from J, leaving 10 bases between. CDR3 size: 13 residues. This CDR3 is CASEAGGNQPQHF. CDR3 coding DNA: TGTGCCAGTGAGGCGGGAGGCAATCAGCCCCAGCATTTT.

The rearrangement uses TRBV5-5 and TRBJ2-7; D may be TRBD2 (5 bases). Trimming took 4 bases from V and 3 from J, leaving 14 bases between them. This CDR3 is 14 amino acids long. The germline gives CDR1 SGHKS, CDR2 YYEKEE (reference sequence). This chain's CDR3 is CASSGTIGLYEQYF. Here the CDR3 DNA reads TGTGCCAGCAGCGGAACAATAGGACTCTACGAGCAGTACTTC.

A few counts support this clone. The chain carries TRBV18 and TRBJ1-2; D is uncertain. This CDR3 has 15 amino acids. The V end was cut by 2 bases, the J end by 2 bases, with 12 bases between. CDR1 and CDR2 (germline): KGHSH, LQKENI. The CDR3 loop is CASSPDNSLNYGYTF. As DNA, the CDR3 is TGTGCCAGCTCACCAGACAACAGCTTGAACTATGGCTACACCTTC.

The chain recombines TRBV5-5 with TRBJ1-1; no reliable D call. The CDR3 runs to 16 residues. V lost 0 bases to trimming and J lost 1 base, with 13 bases between them. Germline-derived CDR1 and CDR2 are SGHKS and YYEKEE (reference sequence). CDR3 sequence: CASSLALSWANTEAFF. The CDR3 coding sequence is TGTGCCAGCAGCTTGGCGCTTTCGTGGGCGAACACTGAAGCTTTCTTT.

This chain uses TRBV7-2 with TRBJ2-5; perhaps D is TRBD1 or TRBD2 (5 bases each). The DNA end is more similar to TRBJ2-7, so the J call may be wrong. Germline V gene data show CDR1 as SGHTA and CDR2 as FQGNSA. This CDR3 is 15 amino acids long. The DNA of the CDR3 is TGTGCCAGCAGCTTAGTCGGCCAGGGTGGGGGCGAGCAGTACTTC. Its translation: CASSLVGQGGGEQYF.

Remarks on this clone: One junction end does not reproduce the germline sequence, and a read error may be involved. The chain has TRBV28 and TRBJ2-7; TRBD2 aligns across 7 bases. The CDR3 runs to 12 residues. In germline, CDR1 is MDHEN, CDR2 SYDVKM. Written as DNA, the CDR3 is TGTGCCAGCAGCCGGGGGGTATACGGGCAGTACTTC. It is translated as CASSRGVYGQYF. The complete variable domain, with remaining parts taken from reference TRBV28 and TRBJ2-7, reads DVKVTQSSRYLVKRTGEKVFLECVQDMDHENMFWYRQDPGLGLRLIYFSYDVKMKEKGDIPEGYSVSREKKERFSLILESASTNQTSMYLCASSRGVYGQYFGPGTRLTVT.

This chain joins TRBV7-9 and TRBJ2-2, with 7 bases matching TRBD2. Germline trimming cut 5 bases from V and 1 base from J; bases unmatched to any gene: 10. This CDR3 spans 17 amino acids. Germline V lookup: CDR1 SEHNR, CDR2 FQNEAQ (reference sequence). This chain's CDR3 is CASSALGLAENTGELFF. The CDR3 DNA is TGTGCCAGCAGCGCCCTGGGGCTAGCGGAGAACACCGGGGAGCTGTTTTTT.

This clone has more than one count but fewer than ten. The gene calls are TRBV5-4 and TRBJ2-2, with a tentative D call TRBD2 (5 bases). From germline, CDR1 is SGHNT and CDR2 YYREEE (reference sequence). Trimming removed 4 bases at V and 1 base at J, with 23 bases between. The CDR3 runs 19 residues. The DNA of the CDR3 is TGTGCCAGCAGCCTACCCCCTCGGGGTTCCAACTTGAACACCGGGGAGCTGTTTTTT. Encoded protein: CASSLPPRGSNLNTGELFF.

This clone was observed once. V gene TRBV5-6 combines with J gene TRBJ2-7, with 9 bases that match TRBD1. J gave up 9 bases and V 5 bases, and 3 bases lay outside the gene matches. CDR1 and CDR2 (germline): SGHDT, YYEEEE. This CDR3 comprises 11 residues. In DNA, the CDR3 is TGTGCCAGCAGTCGGGACAGGGCGCAGTACTTC. Translating gives CASSRDRAQYF.

This clone ranks as large. The rearrangement uses TRBV5-6 and TRBJ2-3, with D perhaps TRBD2 (6 bases). The CDR3 contains 16 residues. In germline, CDR1 is SGHDT, CDR2 YYEEEE. Trimming took 2 bases from V and 0 from J, leaving 13 bases between them. CDR3: CASSFDIAGSTDTQYF. CDR3 DNA sequence: TGTGCCAGCAGCTTCGATATCGCGGGGAGCACAGATACGCAGTATTTT.

J is TRBJ2-7 and V is TRBV18; tentatively, D is TRBD1 (5 bases). The V gene's germline CDR1 is KGHSH and CDR2 LQKENI. This CDR3 has 14 amino acids. V dropped 6 bases and J dropped 1 base, with 13 bases sitting between them. The CDR3 DNA is TGTGCCAGCTCCTATGGGGCCCTATCCTACGAGCAGTACTTC. Amino acid sequence: CASSYGALSYEQYF.

DNA for the CDR3: TGTGCCAGCAGTCCCGAGAACTGGGAGTCCACCTACAATGAGCAGTTCTTC. Protein: CASSPENWESTYNEQFF. The chain employs TRBV27 and TRBJ2-1; TRBD2 is a possible D gene (5 bases). The V and J ends lost 5 bases and 2 bases respectively, with 19 bases between them. CDR1 and CDR2 from the germline V gene are MNHEY and SMNVEV (reference sequence). The CDR3 contains 17 residues.

The rearrangement links TRBV28 to TRBJ1-1; 10 bases are a match to TRBD1. Germline V gene data show CDR1 as MDHEN and CDR2 as SYDVKM. CDR3 length: 17 amino acids. With V trimmed by 6 bases and J by 6 bases, 16 bases remained unmatched. In DNA, the CDR3 is TGTGCCAGCAGACCACCCGGGACAGGGGCGATTAGCGCTGAAGCTTTCTTT. Translation gives CASRPPGTGAISAEAFF.